This entry lists 21 T cell receptor beta chains sequenced from one sample in a study of blood T cell repertoires in COVID-19. Assay: immunoSEQ multiplex PCR; the TCRdb copy retains only in-frame clones and omits some. The repertoire includes 50,000 to 65,000 clones, just over 70% of them detected once, and around half sits in the top ten. The specimen was PBMCs or T cells enriched from blood (not recorded which). Source of these receptors: a woman between 55 and 75 years old who had been exposed to COVID-19.

J is TRBJ1-5 and V is TRBV6-5, with D uncertain. V gave up 8 bases and J gave up 1 base, with 9 bases separating them. The CDR3 runs 13 residues. Germline V CDR1 and CDR2: MNHEY, SVGAGI. Here the CDR3 reads CASRVNSNQPQHF. In nucleotides, the CDR3 is TGTGCCAGCCGCGTGAACAGCAATCAGCCCCAGCATTTT.

The chain is built from TRBV29-1 and TRBJ1-2, with D unclear. CDR3 length: 12 residues. Trimming took 6 bases from V and 0 from J, leaving 8 bases between them. CDR1 is SQVTM and CDR2 is ANQGSEA in the germline V gene. This CDR3 is CSVSKTNYGYTF. CDR3 sequence (DNA): TGCAGCGTCTCTAAGACTAACTATGGCTACACCTTC. The full variable domain, rest sourced from reference TRBV29-1 and TRBJ1-2, is SAVISQKPSRDICQRGTSLTIQCQVDSQVTMMFWYRQQPGQSLTLIATANQGSEATYESGFVIDKFPISRPNLTFSTLTVSNMSPEDSSIYLCSVSKTNYGYTFGSGTRLTVV.

The chain uses TRBV19 and TRBJ2-5; possible D gene TRBD1, 5 bases. V shed 5 bases and J shed 5 bases, with 18 bases lying between them. The CDR3 runs 15 residues. The germline CDR1 and CDR2 sequences are LNHDA and SQIVND (reference sequence). CDR3 sequence (DNA): TGTGCCAGTAGTTCCAGCAGGGCGCTCGGGGAGACCCAGTACTTC. Translating gives CASSSSRALGETQYF. The variable domain in full, completed from reference TRBV19 and TRBJ2-5, reads DGGITQSPKYLFRKEGQNVTLSCEQNLNHDAMYWYRQDPGQGLRLIYYSQIVNDFQKGDIAEGYSVSREKKESFPLTVTSAQKNPTAFYLCASSSSRALGETQYFGPGTRLLVL.

This clone was seen repeatedly, ten times or more. V usage is TRBV5-1 and J usage is TRBJ2-3; 9 nucleotides agree with TRBD2. Trimming took 2 bases from V and 5 from J; bases not matched to a gene: 6. The V gene's germline CDR1 is SGHRS and CDR2 YFSETQ. This CDR3 has 15 residues. The CDR3 loop reads CASSLAGGEVDTQYF. DNA of the CDR3: TGCGCCAGCAGCTTAGCGGGAGGCGAGGTAGATACGCAGTATTTT.

As concerns this clone: A read error may produce the germline difference seen at one junction end. The chain recombines TRBV10-3 with TRBJ1-3, with D tentatively TRBD1 (5 bases). The CDR3 has 14 residues. Germline-derived CDR1 and CDR2 are ENHRY and SYGVKD. The CDR3 loop is CAADLGVSENTIYF. Here the CDR3 DNA reads TGTGCCGCTGATCTAGGGGTCTCTGAAAACACCATATATTTT.

The CDR3 region is CASSKGLAGGHDTQYF. CDR3 nucleotides: TGTGCCAGCAGCAAGGGACTAGCGGGAGGGCATGATACGCAGTATTTT. The V and J genes are TRBV11-3 and TRBJ2-3; the match to TRBD2 covers 16 bases. The germline CDR1 and CDR2 sequences are SGHNT and YENEEA. V lost 5 bases and J lost 6; bases outside the gene matches: 5. The CDR3 covers 16 residues.

The V gene is TRBV18, the J gene TRBJ2-1; 7 nucleotides agree with TRBD2. The CDR3 totals 15 residues. Germline CDR1 reads KGHSH; CDR2 reads LQKENI. Unmatched junction bases numbered 7, after V lost 6 bases and J lost 2 bases. In DNA form, the CDR3 reads TGTGCCAGCTCGGGCGGGAGAAATACCTACAATGAGCAGTTCTTC. It yields the protein CASSGGRNTYNEQFF.

This chain connects TRBV7-2 to TRBJ2-1; 7 bases fit TRBD2. Germline CDR1 SGHTA, CDR2 FQGNSA. The length of the CDR3 is 16 residues. V lost 4 bases and J lost 2; bases outside the gene matches: 8. For the CDR3, the DNA is TGTGCCAGCAGCTCCTGGACTAGACTAACCTACAATGAGCAGTTCTTC. This codes for CASSSWTRLTYNEQFF.

V and J are TRBV7-9 and TRBJ2-1, with 11 bases that match TRBD2. Trimming cost V 2 bases and J 7 bases; bases outside gene matches: 4. The CDR3 has 15 residues. Germline V CDR1 and CDR2: SEHNR, FQNEAQ (reference sequence). The DNA for the CDR3 is TGTGCCAGCAGCTTAACCGGGACTAGCGGAAATGAGCAGTTCTTC. This codes for CASSLTGTSGNEQFF. Full variable domain (rest looked up from reference TRBV7-9 and TRBJ2-1): DTGVSQNPRHKITKRGQNVTFRCDPISEHNRLYWYRQTLGQGPEFLTYFQNEAQLEKSRLLSDRFSAERPKGSFSTLEIQRTEQGDSAMYLCASSLTGTSGNEQFFGPGTRLTVL.

This rearrangement joins TRBV19 to TRBJ2-1; TRBD1 matches at 8 bases. The length of the CDR3 is 13 residues. The trim removed 4 bases at V and 15 bases at J, leaving 11 bases unmatched. The germline V gene encodes CDR1 LNHDA and CDR2 SQIVND (reference sequence). The CDR3 loop reads CASSSSGGLVMFF. CDR3 bases: TGTGCCAGTAGTAGCTCAGGGGGCCTCGTAATGTTCTTC.

The J gene is TRBJ1-1, the V gene TRBV11-2, with TRBD1 matching 7 bases. With 2 bases clipped from V and 1 base from J, the junction kept 7 bases outside the gene matches. The CDR3 consists of 16 residues. Germline CDR1 SGHAT, CDR2 FQNNGV. CDR3 sequence (DNA): TGTGCCAGCAGCTTACAGCCGGACAGGCCGAACACTGAAGCTTTCTTT. It specifies CASSLQPDRPNTEAFF.

V and J are TRBV5-5 and TRBJ2-7; 7 bases match TRBD1. In germline, CDR1 is SGHKS, CDR2 YYEKEE (reference sequence). The CDR3 covers 14 residues. V lost 4 bases, J lost 4 bases, and 8 bases stayed unmatched. The CDR3: CASSSEQGQYEQYF. CDR3 bases: TGTGCCAGCAGCAGCGAACAGGGGCAATACGAGCAGTACTTC.

The gene calls are TRBV10-3 and TRBJ1-4; 10 bases align to TRBD1. The CDR3 runs to 15 residues. Trimming removed 4 bases from V and 6 bases from J; junction bases left unmatched: 5. The V gene's germline CDR1 is ENHRY and CDR2 SYGVKD. The CDR3 region is CAISGTGGTDEKLFF. In DNA form, the CDR3 reads TGTGCCATCAGTGGGACAGGGGGGACAGATGAAAAACTGTTTTTT.

This chain links TRBV29-1 with TRBJ2-7, with D perhaps matching TRBD1 (5 bases). The CDR3 is 13 residues long. The V and J ends lost 4 bases and 3 bases respectively, with 13 bases between them. Germline V gene lookup returns CDR1 SQVTM and CDR2 ANQGSEA. DNA for the CDR3: TGCAGCGTTGTGTCTGACAGATTCTACGAGCAGTACTTC. Encoded protein: CSVVSDRFYEQYF.

The chain has TRBV9 and TRBJ2-7, with 8 positions matching TRBD2. From germline, CDR1 is SGDLS and CDR2 YYNGEE. The CDR3 is 14 residues long. J was trimmed by 2 bases and V by 5 bases; bases with no gene match: 6. The CDR3 region is CASSQGLVAYEQYF. The CDR3, as DNA: TGTGCCAGCAGTCAGGGACTAGTGGCCTACGAGCAGTACTTC.

This clone was observed a handful of times. This rearrangement joins TRBV21-1 to TRBJ1-3; the table assigns TRBD1, which was not confirmed against the DNA. TRBV21-1 has pseudogene status. The CDR3 has 18 amino acids. This chain's CDR3 is CASSKGTGSKSSGNTIYF. CDR3 in DNA: TGTGCCAGCAGCAAAGGAACAGGGTCCAAGAGCTCTGGAAACACCATATATTTT.

The gene calls are TRBV15 and TRBJ2-3; D is undetermined. V gave up 3 bases and J gave up 4 bases, with 14 bases separating them. Germline V lookup: CDR1 LNHNV, CDR2 YYDKDF (reference sequence). The CDR3 is 15 residues long. The CDR3 protein is CATSSAQTWADTQYF. The CDR3 DNA follows: TGTGCCACCAGCAGTGCACAGACGTGGGCAGATACGCAGTATTTT.

The chain carries TRBV7-8 and TRBJ2-3; 9 bases agree with TRBD1. Trimming took 3 bases from V and 4 from J; bases not matched to a gene: 5. This CDR3 has 15 residues. Germline CDR1 reads SGHVS; CDR2 reads FQNEAQ. The CDR3 loop is CASSFGDRDADTQYF. The DNA of the CDR3 is TGTGCCAGCAGCTTTGGGGACAGGGACGCAGATACGCAGTATTTT.

The J gene is TRBJ2-7, the V gene TRBV27, with 7 bases aligning to TRBD2. V shed 2 bases and J 2 bases; nucleotides not matched to a gene: 6. In germline, CDR1 is MNHEY, CDR2 SMNVEV (reference sequence). CDR3 length: 15 amino acids. The CDR3 nucleotides are TGTGCCAGCAGTTTACGGCTCGGGACTACCTACGAGCAGTACTTC. Residues: CASSLRLGTTYEQYF.

CDR3 protein: CASTPGRPNEKLFF. DNA for the CDR3: TGTGCCAGTACCCCGGGTCGGCCTAATGAAAAACTGTTTTTT. The gene calls are TRBV19 and TRBJ1-4, with no clear D. Looked up from germline, CDR1 is LNHDA and CDR2 is SQIVND (reference sequence). This CDR3 has 14 residues. Deletions cut 7 bases from V and 3 bases from J, with 12 bases between.

Only a few counts were recorded for this clone. V is TRBV11-2 and J is TRBJ2-3; TRBD2 might be the D (5 bases). The CDR3 is 12 residues long. Between the trimmed V and J ends, which lost 4 bases and 3 bases, there was a span of 5 bases. The germline V gene has CDR1 SGHAT and CDR2 FQNNGV. This CDR3 reads CASSSGTDTQYF. The CDR3 nucleotides read TGTGCCAGCAGCTCGGGAACAGATACGCAGTATTTT.